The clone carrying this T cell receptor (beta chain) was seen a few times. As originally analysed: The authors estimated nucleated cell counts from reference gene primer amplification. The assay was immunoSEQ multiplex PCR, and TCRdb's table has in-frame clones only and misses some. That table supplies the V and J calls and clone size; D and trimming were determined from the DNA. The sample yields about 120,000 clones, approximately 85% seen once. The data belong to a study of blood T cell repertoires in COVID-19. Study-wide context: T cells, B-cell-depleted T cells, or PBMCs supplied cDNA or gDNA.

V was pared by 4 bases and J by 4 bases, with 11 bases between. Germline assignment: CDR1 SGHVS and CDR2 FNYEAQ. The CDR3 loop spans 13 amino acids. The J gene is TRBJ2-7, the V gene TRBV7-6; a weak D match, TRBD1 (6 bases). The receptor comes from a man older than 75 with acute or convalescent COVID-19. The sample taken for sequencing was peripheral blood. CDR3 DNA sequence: TGTGCCAGCAGCTATCTACAGGGTTACGAGCAGTACTTC. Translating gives CASSYLQGYEQYF.